What follows describes a single TCR beta chain. Its specificity is not known. The PCR was carried out with 60 Vbeta primers and 13 Jbeta primers. The table came from immunoSEQ multiplex PCR; TCRdb's copy has only in-frame clones and leaves some out. Of over 150,000 clones listed, 60% to 85% were seen once; the top ten hold around 2.3%. The data belong to a study of cytomegalovirus exposure and HLA in healthy donors. Study-wide findings and caveats: It was only CMV serostatus that was available as immune exposure information.

Germline CDR1 SGHRS, CDR2 YFSETQ. V was pared by 2 bases and J by 1 base, with 8 bases between. CDR3 length equals 14 residues. The sample was PBMCs. The source is a man between 45 and 60 years old in good health and CMV-seropositive. V usage is TRBV5-1 and J usage is TRBJ2-3; tentative D call: TRBD1 (5 bases). CDR3 sequence: CASSLLTGTDTQYF. CDR3 DNA: TGCGCCAGCAGCTTACTGACAGGCACAGATACGCAGTATTTT.